This TCR beta chain was sequenced for a study of T cells in Graves' hyperthyroidism and ophthalmopathy. Study-wide results and caveats: Ophthalmopathy and stable hyperthyroidism were separated by a 13 V-J model. Peripheral blood also featured most of the thyroid clonotypes expanded above 0.001.

This clonotype was seen a handful of times. Its cognate antigen is unknown. The CDR3 has 18 amino acids. The V gene's germline CDR1 is MGHRA and CDR2 YSYEKL. J gave up 5 bases and V 4 bases, and 17 bases lay outside the gene matches. Template material for amplifying TCR beta CDR3 regions consisted of RNA transcripts. The HTBI set primed first-round TCR CDR3 RT-PCR. MiXCR was run by TCRdb on the multiplex PCR reads, yielding one entry per CDR3 protein. The table lists roughly 360,000 distinct CDR3 sequences, about 13% of them singletons. Blood from later-ophthalmopathy patients was taken at first hyperthyroidism diagnosis. PBMCs came from 10 ml fresh peripheral blood.

The material sequenced was blood. The chain is built from TRBV4-1 and TRBJ2-3, with 8 bases aligning to TRBD2. The clonotype was recovered from a man aged 25-40 years with Graves' hyperthyroidism that later progressed to Graves' ophthalmopathy. Here the CDR3 DNA reads TGCGCCAGCAGCCGAATAATCAAGCGGGGGAACCGGGGAGATACGCAGTATTTT. Protein sequence: CASSRIIKRGNRGDTQYF.